The clone carrying this TCR beta chain showed up just a few times. The antigen remains unidentified. The data were taken from a study of T-cell reconstitution after alpha-beta-depleted transplantation in children. This CDR3 comprises 8 residues. The J segment lost 15 bases and the V segment lost 8 bases, leaving 1 base of the junction unmatched. Germline V lookup: CDR1 MDHEN, CDR2 SYDVKM. Whole-study results and caveats: After transplant, high TCRbeta diversity at day 60 in some patients arose from surviving recipient T cells and thymic progenitors. T-cell counts and diversity at one year post-transplant came mainly from newly produced T cells.

Unique molecular identifiers were incorporated when the TCRbeta library was constructed. TCRdb recomputed calls from the PCR reads with MiXCR, one row per CDR3 protein. The table shows hundreds of thousands of distinct CDR3 sequences, with 13% occurring only once. This receptor was identified in a girl aged 2 to 10 with congenital amegakaryocytic thrombocytopenia, due to receive a stem cell transplant. This chain uses TRBV28 with TRBJ2-1, with TRBD2 identical over 7 bases. This material consisted of PBMCs, taken before TCRalphabeta/CD19-depleted stem cell transplant. CDR3 amino acids: CASGRGFF. Written as DNA, the CDR3 is TGTGCCAGCGGGAGGGGGTTCTTC.